A selection of T cell receptor beta chains follows, all from one sample in a study of blood T cell repertoires in COVID-19. TCRdb's table, derived via immunoSEQ multiplex PCR, lists solely in-frame clones and lacks some. The sample lists fewer than 150,000 clones; over 75% were seen once. Sequenced input: peripheral blood. Receptors originate from a man in his forties or fifties with acute or convalescent COVID-19. Each CDR3 is given with its conserved first and last residue. D genes are given only for firm matches. Expanded clones are given a class, and other clones once, few, many or no size at all.

J gene: TRBJ1-1; V gene: TRBV19; D gene: .; clone size: .; CDR3 DNA: TGTGCCAGTAGTGATGAATTGGTACAGGGAAACACTGAAGCTTTCTTT; CDR3 protein: CASSDELVQGNTEAFF
J gene: TRBJ1-1; V gene: TRBV6-6; D gene: TRBD1; clone size: .; CDR3 DNA: TGTGCCAGCAGTTACTTCATGGACAGGGTTGACTCTGAAGCTTTCTTT; CDR3 protein: CASSYFMDRVDSEAFF
J gene: TRBJ1-2; V gene: TRBV5-1; D gene: .; clone size: .; CDR3 DNA: TGCGCCAGCAGCTCGGAAACAGGGAAGGGCTACACCTTC; CDR3 protein: CASSSETGKGYTF
J gene: TRBJ1-1; V gene: TRBV5-1; D gene: .; clone size: .; CDR3 DNA: TGCGCCAGCAACGAGGGCAACCCGGGCACTGAAGCTTTCTTT; CDR3 protein: CASNEGNPGTEAFF
J gene: TRBJ1-2; V gene: TRBV6-1; D gene: .; clone size: .; CDR3 DNA: TGTGCCAGCAGTGAAGTAAACAGAATGAATGGCTACACCTTC; CDR3 protein: CASSEVNRMNGYTF
J gene: TRBJ1-1; V gene: TRBV30; D gene: TRBD1; clone size: .; CDR3 DNA: TGTGCCTGGAATACAGGGGTGGACACTGAAGCTTTCTTT; CDR3 protein: CAWNTGVDTEAFF
J gene: TRBJ2-1; V gene: TRBV6-5; D gene: .; clone size: .; CDR3 DNA: TGTGCCAGCAGTTACTCGGAGGACAATGAGCAGTTCTTC; CDR3 protein: CASSYSEDNEQFF
J gene: TRBJ1-6; V gene: TRBV2; D gene: .; clone size: .; CDR3 DNA: TGTGCCAGCCAAGGGGTAGGCAGAGCCTATAATTCACCCCTCCACTTT; CDR3 protein: CASQGVGRAYNSPLHF
J gene: TRBJ1-2; V gene: TRBV25-1; D gene: TRBD1; clone size: .; CDR3 DNA: TGTGCCAGCAGCGCCCCGGGACAGGGGTGGGACGGCTACACCTTC; CDR3 protein: CASSAPGQGWDGYTF
J gene: TRBJ2-1; V gene: TRBV7-2; D gene: TRBD2; clone size: .; CDR3 DNA: TGTGCCAGCAGCCTGGCCCTAGCGGCTCCCTACAATGAGCAGTTCTTC; CDR3 protein: CASSLALAAPYNEQFF
J gene: TRBJ2-5; V gene: TRBV9; D gene: .; clone size: .; CDR3 DNA: TGTGCCAGCAGCGTAGGATGGCGGGACAGCGAAGAGACCCAGTACTTC; CDR3 protein: CASSVGWRDSEETQYF
J gene: TRBJ2-3; V gene: TRBV5-4; D gene: .; clone size: .; CDR3 DNA: TGTGCCAGCAGCCCAGGACAGCGCACAGATACGCAGTATTTT; CDR3 protein: CASSPGQRTDTQYF
J gene: TRBJ2-7; V gene: TRBV28; D gene: .; clone size: .; CDR3 DNA: TGTGCCAGCAGTTCCCTGTCACACTTTAGGGGGCAGTACTTC; CDR3 protein: CASSSLSHFRGQYF
J gene: TRBJ1-5; V gene: TRBV18; D gene: .; clone size: .; CDR3 DNA: TGTGCCAGCTCCCCGGCCGGAGATCAGCCCCAGCATTTT; CDR3 protein: CASSPAGDQPQHF
J gene: TRBJ2-7; V gene: TRBV6-5; D gene: .; clone size: .; CDR3 DNA: TGTGCCAGCAGACCCGAGGGGGATAGGCTGAGGGGGCAGTACTTC; CDR3 protein: CASRPEGDRLRGQYF
J gene: TRBJ2-3; V gene: TRBV30; D gene: TRBD1; clone size: .; CDR3 DNA: TGTGCCTGGGACAGGGGGTCGGATACGCAGTATTTT; CDR3 protein: CAWDRGSDTQYF
J gene: TRBJ1-4; V gene: TRBV7-9; D gene: .; clone size: .; CDR3 DNA: TGTGCCAGCAGCCCACCCCGGGGGGGATCATATGAAAAACTGTTTTTT; CDR3 protein: CASSPPRGGSYEKLFF
J gene: TRBJ1-1; V gene: TRBV13; D gene: .; clone size: .; CDR3 DNA: TGTGCCAGCAGCTTAGAAGACAGATACACTGAAGCTTTCTTT; CDR3 protein: CASSLEDRYTEAFF
J gene: TRBJ1-4; V gene: TRBV9; D gene: .; clone size: many; CDR3 DNA: TGTGCCAGCAGCGAAGAAGGGGCAGGGGATGAAAAACTGTTTTTT; CDR3 protein: CASSEEGAGDEKLFF
J gene: TRBJ1-3; V gene: TRBV11-2; D gene: TRBD1; clone size: once; CDR3 DNA: TGTGCCAGCAGCCCAGGGACAGGAGTCTCTGGAAACACCATATATTTT; CDR3 protein: CASSPGTGVSGNTIYF
J gene: TRBJ2-7; V gene: TRBV6-2/TRBV6-3; D gene: TRBD1; clone size: .; CDR3 DNA: TGTGCCAGCAGTTACCGCGAGGACAGGGAACGTGTTTGG; CDR3 protein: CASSYREDRERVW
J gene: TRBJ2-1; V gene: TRBV7-8; D gene: TRBD1; clone size: .; CDR3 DNA: TGTGCCAGCAGCATAGGACAGGGGATCTACAATGAGCAGTTCTTC; CDR3 protein: CASSIGQGIYNEQFF
J gene: TRBJ2-7; V gene: TRBV4-1; D gene: TRBD1; clone size: .; CDR3 DNA: TGCGCCAGCAGCCAAGCCCCCCTCCGGGACAGGGGCAACGAGCAGTACTTC; CDR3 protein: CASSQAPLRDRGNEQYF
J gene: TRBJ1-2; V gene: TRBV5-8; D gene: .; clone size: .; CDR3 DNA: TGTGCCAGCAGACGGACAGAGAACTATGGCTACACCTTC; CDR3 protein: CASRRTENYGYTF
J gene: TRBJ2-2; V gene: TRBV13; D gene: TRBD2; clone size: once; CDR3 DNA: TGTGCCAGCACCCCCTGGGCGGGAGAACTGAACACCGGGGAGCTGTTTTTT; CDR3 protein: CASTPWAGELNTGELFF
J gene: TRBJ1-5; V gene: TRBV28; D gene: .; clone size: once; CDR3 DNA: TGTGCCAGCAACTTCGGGACTAACCCCCCCAATCAGCCCCAGCATTTT; CDR3 protein: CASNFGTNPPNQPQHF
J gene: TRBJ1-3; V gene: TRBV19; D gene: .; clone size: few; CDR3 DNA: TGTGCCACAACCACCGGGTCTTCTGGAAACACCATATATTTT; CDR3 protein: CATTTGSSGNTIYF
J gene: TRBJ2-3; V gene: TRBV12-3/TRBV12-4; D gene: .; clone size: .; CDR3 DNA: TGTGCGGGTACAGGAGCTAGCACAGATACGCAGTATTTT; CDR3 protein: CAGTGASTDTQYF
J gene: TRBJ2-6; V gene: TRBV7-6; D gene: .; clone size: once; CDR3 DNA: TGTGCCAGCAGCCCCTCGGGTTCCGGGGCCAACGTCCTGACTTTC; CDR3 protein: CASSPSGSGANVLTF
J gene: TRBJ1-2; V gene: TRBV27; D gene: TRBD1; clone size: few; CDR3 DNA: TGTGCCAGCAGCCCTGGGACAGGGGCCTTGGGGGTCTATGGCTACACCTTC; CDR3 protein: CASSPGTGALGVYGYTF
J gene: TRBJ1-1; V gene: TRBV6-6; D gene: TRBD1; clone size: .; CDR3 DNA: TGTGCCAGCAGTTGGGACAGCCCGGCTGAAGCTTTCTTT; CDR3 protein: CASSWDSPAEAFF
J gene: TRBJ2-3; V gene: TRBV27; D gene: .; clone size: .; CDR3 DNA: TGTGCCAGCGGCGGAGGGGTTGAGGATACGCAGTATTTT; CDR3 protein: CASGGGVEDTQYF
J gene: TRBJ2-1; V gene: TRBV6-5; D gene: .; clone size: .; CDR3 DNA: TGTGCCAGCAGTTACGGGTTAGCTCAGTTCTTC; CDR3 protein: CASSYGLAQFF
J gene: TRBJ2-7; V gene: TRBV6-1; D gene: TRBD1; clone size: .; CDR3 DNA: TGTGCCAGCAGTGACCGGGACAGCCCCAACTACGAGCAGTACTTC; CDR3 protein: CASSDRDSPNYEQYF
J gene: TRBJ2-3; V gene: TRBV7-9; D gene: TRBD1; clone size: .; CDR3 DNA: TGTGCCAGCAGCCCCCCTCGGGTGGACAGGGTCGCAGATACGCAGTATTTT; CDR3 protein: CASSPPRVDRVADTQYF
J gene: TRBJ2-2; V gene: TRBV7-3; D gene: .; clone size: .; CDR3 DNA: TGTGCCAGCAGCTTTGATAGCTACGCGAACACCGGGGAGCTGTTTTTT; CDR3 protein: CASSFDSYANTGELFF
J gene: TRBJ2-6; V gene: TRBV30; D gene: .; clone size: .; CDR3 DNA: TGTGCCTGGAGTGGGGGACTCCCTGGGGCCAACGTCCTGACTTTC; CDR3 protein: CAWSGGLPGANVLTF
J gene: TRBJ2-7; V gene: TRBV7-9; D gene: .; clone size: .; CDR3 DNA: TGTGCCAGCAGCCCCCGAGGAACCAACGAGCAGTACTTC; CDR3 protein: CASSPRGTNEQYF
J gene: TRBJ1-1; V gene: TRBV18; D gene: .; clone size: once; CDR3 DNA: TGTGCCAGCTCACAGGGGGAGGGCACTGAAGCTTTCTTT; CDR3 protein: CASSQGEGTEAFF
J gene: TRBJ1-1; V gene: TRBV7-3; D gene: .; clone size: .; CDR3 DNA: TGTGCCAGCAGCTTAAATCCCAGGGGTGATACTGAAGCTTTCTTT; CDR3 protein: CASSLNPRGDTEAFF
J gene: TRBJ1-1; V gene: TRBV9; D gene: TRBD1; clone size: .; CDR3 DNA: TGTGCCAGCAGCGCTGTAGAGGTGGGCAGGGGGACTGAAGCTTTCTTT; CDR3 protein: CASSAVEVGRGTEAFF
J gene: TRBJ2-1; V gene: TRBV5-1; D gene: .; clone size: .; CDR3 DNA: TGCGCCAGCAGCTTGTACGGCAATGAGCAGTTCTTC; CDR3 protein: CASSLYGNEQFF